The 32 T cell receptor beta chains listed next were all sequenced from one sample in a study of blood T cell repertoires in COVID-19. TCRdb's table, derived via immunoSEQ multiplex PCR, lists solely in-frame clones and lacks some. The sample yields around 220,000 clones, 70% to 90% seen once. Specimen: peripheral blood. All receptors come from a woman aged 40 to 50 who had recovered from COVID-19.

The V and J genes are TRBV11-2 and TRBJ2-7, with 10 bases fitting TRBD1. Unmatched junction bases numbered 10, after V lost 2 bases and J lost 0 bases. Germline V gene sequence: CDR1 SGHAT, CDR2 FQNNGV. This CDR3 is built from 18 residues. CDR3 sequence reads: CASSLQGQGTRSSYEQYF. The CDR3 nucleotides read TGTGCCAGCAGCTTACAGGGACAGGGGACGAGAAGCTCCTACGAGCAGTACTTC.

The DNA of the CDR3 is TGTGCCAGCAGTCTAGGTGTGGCCGGGGAGCTGTTTTTT. Protein: CASSLGVAGELFF. The chain employs TRBV27 and TRBJ2-2; D not resolved. Trimming stripped 5 bases from V and 6 bases from J, with 10 bases between. Germline V gene data show CDR1 as MNHEY and CDR2 as SMNVEV (reference sequence). The CDR3 totals 13 residues.

The CDR3 DNA reads as TGCGCCAGCAGTCCGACGACTAGCGGGAGACACCAAGAGACCCAGTACTTC. Translation: CASSPTTSGRHQETQYF. The chain combines TRBV4-1 with TRBJ2-5, with 12 bases fitting TRBD2. The ends lost 6 bases at V and 0 bases at J; junction bases unmatched: 8. Germline V lookup: CDR1 MGHRA, CDR2 YSYEKL. This CDR3 is 17 amino acids long.

The chain links TRBV6-1 to TRBJ2-7, with 7 bases that match TRBD1. Looked up from germline, CDR1 is MNHNS and CDR2 is SASEGT. V gave up 1 base and J gave up 7 bases; unmatched junction bases: 7. This CDR3 contains 14 residues. Written as DNA, the CDR3 is TGTGCCAGCAGTGAAGGGGACAGTAAACGTGAGCAGTACTTC. Residues: CASSEGDSKREQYF.

The count of this clone is one. The chain recombines TRBV3-1 (or the pseudogene TRBV3-2) with TRBJ1-4; 9 bases fit TRBD1. CDR1 and CDR2 from the germline V gene are LGHDT and YNNKEL (reference sequence). V shed 1 base, J shed 5 bases, and the junction held 5 bases outside the gene matches. The CDR3 length is 16 residues. The CDR3 bases are TGTGCCAGCAGCCAAGCACCGGGACAGGGAAATGAAAAACTGTTTTTT. It specifies CASSQAPGQGNEKLFF.

The sample holds one count of this clone. V and J are TRBV28 and TRBJ1-4; D not resolved. There are 14 residues in the CDR3. CDR1 and CDR2 from the germline V gene are MDHEN and SYDVKM. Trimming took 4 bases from V and 6 from J, leaving 12 bases between them. DNA for the CDR3: TGTGCCAGCAGTTCCAATAACTTGGATGAAAAACTGTTTTTT. This translates into CASSSNNLDEKLFF.

This clone has just a few counts. The V call is TRBV7-2, the J call TRBJ1-6; D unresolved. This CDR3 contains 13 residues. Germline V gives CDR1 SGHTA, CDR2 FQGNSA. Deletions cut 2 bases from V and 10 bases from J, with 9 bases between. CDR3 protein: CASSLTGKSPLHF. The CDR3 nucleotides read TGTGCCAGCAGCTTAACGGGGAAGTCACCCCTCCACTTT.

The chain carries TRBV5-5 and TRBJ1-2, with D possibly matching TRBD1 (6 bases). The length of the CDR3 is 13 residues. The V gene's germline CDR1 is SGHKS and CDR2 YYEKEE (reference sequence). The V end was cut by 4 bases, the J end by 3 bases, with 10 bases between. The DNA for the CDR3 is TGTGCCAGCAGCAGGGACACGTACTATGGCTACACCTTC. Translated: CASSRDTYYGYTF.

In its sample, this clone was seen once. This rearrangement joins TRBV28 to TRBJ1-2, with 9 bases aligning to TRBD1. V lost 6 bases, J lost 2 bases, and 7 bases stayed unmatched. CDR3 length: 15 residues. Germline V gene lookup returns CDR1 MDHEN and CDR2 SYDVKM. CDR3 nucleotide sequence: TGTGCCAGCAGCCGAACAGGGGGCGGCAACTATGGCTACACCTTC. Protein sequence: CASSRTGGGNYGYTF.

This clone was found a few times. CDR3 DNA sequence: TGTGCCACCAGCAGAGCAGGCGGGGGGGCCGCGAATACGCAGTATTTT. Its translation: CATSRAGGGAANTQYF. The chain carries TRBV15 and TRBJ2-3; 9 nucleotides agree with TRBD2. V was pared by 1 base and J by 7 bases, with 9 bases of the junction left unmatched. The CDR3 sequence is 16 residues long. Germline assignment: CDR1 LNHNV and CDR2 YYDKDF (reference sequence).

CDR3 DNA: TGTGCCAGCAGGCTCTCGGGGGGTGGCAATCAGCCCCAGCATTTT. It yields the protein CASRLSGGGNQPQHF. V usage is TRBV27 and J usage is TRBJ1-5, with D maybe TRBD1 (5 bases). V gave up 6 bases and J gave up 2 bases, with 14 bases separating them. CDR1 is MNHEY, CDR2 SMNVEV, per germline (reference sequence). CDR3 length equals 15 residues.

The gene calls are TRBV6-6 and TRBJ2-3, with 8 bases matching TRBD1. V shed 6 bases and J 1 base; nucleotides not matched to a gene: 9. The CDR3 has 16 amino acids. CDR1 and CDR2 (germline): MNHNY, SVGAGI (reference sequence). The CDR3 nucleotides are TGTGCCAGCAGGGACATGAACAGGGGGGGCACAGATACGCAGTATTTT. It encodes CASRDMNRGGTDTQYF.

The V gene is TRBV18, the J gene TRBJ2-1; TRBD1 is a possible D gene (5 bases). The V end was cut by 8 bases, the J end by 4 bases, with 21 bases between. This CDR3 is built from 16 residues. Germline CDR1 KGHSH, CDR2 LQKENI. CDR3 protein: CASAASTVGVYNEQFF. The CDR3, as DNA: TGTGCCAGCGCAGCCTCGACAGTAGGAGTTTACAATGAGCAGTTCTTC. The full variable domain, its missing parts supplied by reference TRBV18 and TRBJ2-1, is NAGVMQNPRHLVRRRGQEARLRCSPMKGHSHVYWYRQLPEEGLKFMVYLQKENIIDESGMPKERFSAEFPKEGPSILRIQQVVRGDSAAYFCASAASTVGVYNEQFFGPGTRLTVL.

The CDR3 region is CASSPETGGRNQPQHF. The CDR3 bases are TGTGCCAGCTCACCCGAGACAGGGGGGCGCAATCAGCCCCAGCATTTT. The chain carries TRBV18 and TRBJ1-5; 9 bases match TRBD1. Germline CDR1 KGHSH, CDR2 LQKENI. V shed 3 bases, J shed 2 bases, and the junction held 5 bases outside the gene matches. The CDR3 runs to 16 residues.

The chain recombines TRBV19 with TRBJ2-3; 11 nucleotides agree with TRBD2. Trimming at V came to 2 bases and at J to 2 bases, leaving 6 bases not matched to a gene. This CDR3 contains 17 residues. The germline CDR1 and CDR2 sequences are LNHDA and SQIVND (reference sequence). The chain's CDR3 is CASSIPSTSGVTDTQYF. The CDR3 region has the DNA TGTGCCAGTAGTATACCGTCGACTAGCGGGGTCACAGATACGCAGTATTTT. Looking up the rest from reference TRBV19 and TRBJ2-3 gives the full variable domain: DGGITQSPKYLFRKEGQNVTLSCEQNLNHDAMYWYRQDPGQGLRLIYYSQIVNDFQKGDIAEGYSVSREKKESFPLTVTSAQKNPTAFYLCASSIPSTSGVTDTQYFGPGTRLTVL.

The rearrangement uses TRBV19 and TRBJ1-2, with 7 bases aligning to TRBD1. The J segment lost 7 bases and the V segment lost 5 bases, leaving 7 bases of the junction unmatched. Germline CDR1 is LNHDA and CDR2 is SQIVND (reference sequence). The CDR3 spans 13 residues. The CDR3: CASSAQTGSGYTF. The CDR3 DNA sequence: TGTGCCAGTAGTGCCCAGACAGGGAGTGGCTACACCTTC. Based on the CDR3 plus reference TRBV19 and TRBJ1-2, the full variable domain is DGGITQSPKYLFRKEGQNVTLSCEQNLNHDAMYWYRQDPGQGLRLIYYSQIVNDFQKGDIAEGYSVSREKKESFPLTVTSAQKNPTAFYLCASSAQTGSGYTFGSGTRLTVV.

The rearrangement links TRBV29-1 to TRBJ2-5; 7 nucleotides agree with TRBD1. The germline V gene has CDR1 SQVTM and CDR2 ANQGSEA. Germline trimming cut 7 bases from V and 0 bases from J; bases unmatched to any gene: 2. The CDR3 runs 12 residues. The CDR3 coding sequence is TGCAGCGGGGGACAGTACCAAGAGACCCAGTACTTC. Translating it yields CSGGQYQETQYF.

CDR3: CASSLTRVGYEQYF. CDR3 nucleotides: TGTGCCAGCAGTTTGACCAGGGTTGGCTACGAGCAGTACTTC. This sequence joins TRBV5-6 and TRBJ2-7; perhaps TRBD1 as D (5 bases). Germline loops: CDR1 SGHDT, CDR2 YYEEEE. The CDR3 sequence is 14 residues long. V lost 5 bases to trimming and J lost 3 bases, with 15 bases between them. The full variable domain, rest sourced from reference TRBV5-6 and TRBJ2-7, is DAGVTQSPTHLIKTRGQQVTLRCSPKSGHDTVSWYQQALGQGPQFIFQYYEEEERQRGNFPDRFSGHQFPNYSSELNVNALLLGDSALYLCASSLTRVGYEQYFGPGTRLTVT.

This chain links TRBV3-1 (or the pseudogene TRBV3-2) with TRBJ1-2; D is possibly TRBD1 (5 bases). In germline, CDR1 is LGHDT, CDR2 YNNKEL (reference sequence). The V end was cut by 0 bases, the J end by 4 bases, with 6 bases between. The CDR3 runs 13 residues. The CDR3 DNA is TGTGCCAGCAGCCAAGACAGGGTCTATGGCTACACCTTC. Encoded protein: CASSQDRVYGYTF.

The rearrangement links TRBV19 to TRBJ1-1; D unresolved. Germline V gene data show CDR1 as LNHDA and CDR2 as SQIVND (reference sequence). The CDR3 spans 15 residues. Trimming took off 1 base at V and 3 bases at J, with 12 bases between the two ends. CDR3 sequence: CASSIAAGDYTEAFF. The CDR3 DNA follows: TGTGCCAGTAGTATAGCGGCAGGCGATTACACTGAAGCTTTCTTT.

The chain uses TRBV4-1 and TRBJ1-2; no clear D. The germline V gene has CDR1 MGHRA and CDR2 YSYEKL. This CDR3 spans 15 amino acids. The germline V and J ends were trimmed by 2 bases and 8 bases, with 18 bases remaining between them. The CDR3 protein is CASSQFGGGSGGYTF. The CDR3 DNA reads TGCGCCAGCAGCCAATTTGGAGGAGGCTCGGGAGGCTACACCTTC.

The chain joins TRBV24-1 to TRBJ1-2; 7 bases are a match to TRBD1. V lost 2 bases, J lost 4 bases, and 3 bases stayed unmatched. The CDR3 spans 14 residues. Germline CDR1 KGHDR, CDR2 SFDVKD. Here the CDR3 reads CATSDWTGRYGYTF. In DNA form, the CDR3 reads TGTGCCACCAGTGATTGGACAGGCCGCTATGGCTACACCTTC.

In regard to this clone: Other nucleotide sequences in the sample specify the same CDR3. The V gene is TRBV5-1, the J gene TRBJ1-4, with TRBD1 identical over 7 bases. V was clipped by 4 bases and J by 4 bases; unmatched bases: 4. The CDR3 consists of 14 residues. CDR1 is SGHRS and CDR2 is YFSETQ in the germline V gene. CDR3 protein: CASSRDRDNEKLFF. Written as DNA, the CDR3 is TGCGCCAGCAGCCGTGACAGGGATAATGAAAAACTGTTTTTT.

V usage is TRBV15 and J usage is TRBJ1-3; D gene ambiguous. Looked up from germline, CDR1 is LNHNV and CDR2 is YYDKDF (reference sequence). The CDR3 loop spans 13 amino acids. With 2 bases removed from V and 1 base from J, the gap between germline ends came to 3 bases. CDR3 residues: CATSRPSGNTIYF. In DNA, the CDR3 is TGTGCCACCAGCAGACCTTCTGGAAACACCATATATTTT.

This rearrangement joins TRBV20-1 to TRBJ2-7, with 13 nucleotides matching TRBD2. Germline V gives CDR1 DFQATT, CDR2 SNEGSKA (reference sequence). J gave up 3 bases and V 5 bases, and 7 bases lay outside the gene matches. This CDR3 has 15 residues. The CDR3 coding sequence is TGCAGTGCTGGTGCCGGGACTAGCGGGGTCTACGAGCAGTACTTC. Residues: CSAGAGTSGVYEQYF.

The CDR3 protein is CASSPRSASTDTQYF. The CDR3 nucleotides are TGTGCCAGCAGCCCCCGGAGCGCCAGCACAGATACGCAGTATTTT. J is TRBJ2-3 and V is TRBV11-2; D remains ambiguous. CDR1 and CDR2 (germline): SGHAT, FQNNGV. The length of the CDR3 is 15 residues. Deletions cut 5 bases from V and 0 bases from J, with 12 bases between.

This clone was seen only once. The chain couples TRBV19 to TRBJ2-7; 8 bases are shared with TRBD2. V lost 3 bases, J lost 4 bases, and 8 bases stayed unmatched. CDR3 size: 15 residues. CDR1 is LNHDA, CDR2 SQIVND, per germline (reference sequence). The CDR3 loop is CASSMRGRRGYEQYF. For the CDR3, the DNA is TGTGCCAGTAGTATGCGCGGGAGGAGGGGATACGAGCAGTACTTC.

This chain connects TRBV2 to TRBJ2-7; D unclear. CDR1 and CDR2 (germline): SNHLY, FYNNEI. The CDR3 is made up of 14 amino acids. Trimming took 2 bases from V and 0 from J, leaving 8 bases between them. The chain's CDR3 is CASSEPNSSYEQYF. The CDR3 region has the DNA TGTGCCAGCAGTGAACCGAATAGCTCCTACGAGCAGTACTTC.

The rearrangement links TRBV7-2 to TRBJ2-3; a possible D gene is TRBD2 (6 bases). The germline V gene has CDR1 SGHTA and CDR2 FQGNSA. The ends were cut back, 4 bases at V and 2 bases at J, with 10 bases in the middle. CDR3 length equals 14 residues. The CDR3 sequence: CASSSGLNTDTQYF. CDR3 nucleotide sequence: TGTGCCAGCAGCTCGGGACTGAACACAGATACGCAGTATTTT.

This chain connects TRBV7-2 to TRBJ1-2, with 7 bases lining up with TRBD1. Per the germline V gene, CDR1 is SGHTA and CDR2 is FQGNSA. Germline trimming cut 3 bases from V and 4 bases from J; bases unmatched to any gene: 5. The CDR3 has 14 amino acids. The CDR3 spells CASSFGQVLYGYTF. For the CDR3, the DNA is TGTGCCAGCAGCTTCGGACAGGTCCTCTATGGCTACACCTTC.

The rearrangement joins TRBV6-2 or TRBV6-3 to TRBJ1-4, with D uncertain. The CDR3 runs 13 residues. V was clipped by 4 bases and J by 8 bases, with 11 bases between them. Germline V gene lookup returns CDR1 MNHEY and CDR2 SVGEGT. The CDR3 is CASSSNRGEKLFF. The CDR3 DNA sequence: TGTGCCAGCAGTTCCAACCGGGGAGAAAAACTGTTTTTT.

CDR3 nucleotide sequence: TGTGCCAGCAGCTCGCCGCGGAGCGGGCCGGGAGAGACCCAGTACTTC. Amino acid sequence: CASSSPRSGPGETQYF. The rearrangement uses TRBV7-2 and TRBJ2-5; TRBD2 might be the D (6 bases). The CDR3 has 16 residues. The ends were cut back, 4 bases at V and 4 bases at J, with 19 bases in the middle. The V gene's germline CDR1 is SGHTA and CDR2 FQGNSA.